The 5 T cell receptor beta chains in this list originate from one sample, sequenced in a study of shared clonotypes between healthy human individuals. Method: immunoSEQ multiplex PCR; TCRdb's copy keeps in-frame clones and lacks some. Found here are roughly 1 million clones, 75% to 80% of them singletons; the top ten hold 0.52%. The source material was memory CD4+ T cells from PBMCs. Regarding subset: CD45RA-negative fraction. The source of these receptors is a young man in good health. Some clones in this sample may be carry-over from other donors' samples.

Only a few counts were recorded for this clone. Other DNA sequences in this sample translate to the same CDR3. V usage is TRBV9 and J usage is TRBJ1-1; tentative D call: TRBD1 (6 bases). V dropped 0 bases and J dropped 1 base, with 7 bases sitting between them. The CDR3 is made up of 14 amino acids. Germline-derived CDR1 and CDR2 are SGDLS and YYNGEE. CDR3 region: CASSVAGQNTEAFF. CDR3 sequence (DNA): TGTGCCAGCAGCGTAGCGGGACAGAACACTGAAGCTTTCTTT.

The rearrangement links TRBV5-1 to TRBJ1-6; D unclear. CDR1 is SGHRS and CDR2 is YFSETQ in the germline V gene. This CDR3 is built from 16 residues. V lost 4 bases, J lost 1 base, and 12 bases lay in between. CDR3 sequence reads: CASSTSGSSYNSPLHF. In DNA form, the CDR3 reads TGCGCCAGCAGCACCTCCGGGTCTTCCTATAATTCACCCCTCCACTTT.

The chain combines TRBV6-5 with TRBJ1-3; D unresolved. Trimming shortened V by 5 bases and J by 0 bases, and 8 bases separated the two germline ends. The germline gives CDR1 MNHEY, CDR2 SVGAGI. The CDR3 has 14 amino acids. CDR3 amino acids: CASSLDGSGNTIYF. For the CDR3, the DNA is TGTGCCAGCAGTCTAGACGGCTCTGGAAACACCATATATTTT.

This chain connects TRBV29-1 to TRBJ2-5; D is undetermined. The end of the DNA fits TRBJ2-7 better, so the J call may be wrong. The CDR3 totals 13 residues. CDR1 is SQVTM and CDR2 is ANQGSEA in the germline V gene. CDR3 amino acids: CSVDRYLGNEQYF. CDR3 DNA sequence: TGCAGCGTTGACCGCTACCTAGGCAACGAGCAGTACTTC.

The V and J genes are TRBV7-9 and TRBJ2-3; 12 bases align to TRBD2. CDR3 length: 16 amino acids. V was pared by 5 bases and J by 3 bases, with 6 bases of the junction left unmatched. The germline V gene encodes CDR1 SEHNR and CDR2 FQNEAQ (reference sequence). CDR3 nucleotides: TGTGCCAGCAGCCTCCGGACTAGCGGGATTACAGATACGCAGTATTTT. Translating it yields CASSLRTSGITDTQYF.